Here is one TCR beta chain with its context. Its specificity is not known. This specimen comes from a study of OX40 agonist ivuxolimab in advanced cancers. Study-wide points: With doses of 0.1 to 3.0 mg/kg, CD4+ and CD8+ blood T cells had undergone clonal expansion by week 6.

Clones were read by immunoSEQ multiplex PCR, and TCRdb kept only the in-frame ones, dropping some. Of about 86,000 clones detected, about 91% appear once; the ten largest clones hold less than 0.2%. Germline V CDR1 and CDR2: SEHNR, FQNEAQ (reference sequence). Trimming removed 1 base at V and 0 bases at J, with 17 bases between. The CDR3 loop spans 18 amino acids. Sequenced here: CD4+ or CD8+ T cells sorted from blood, sampled in a trial of the OX40 agonist ivuxolimab. This chain links TRBV7-9 with TRBJ2-3; D possibly corresponds to TRBD1 (5 bases). The receptor was isolated from an adult with an advanced solid tumor such as melanoma, head and neck, liver or kidney cancer. The CDR3 loop reads CASSLELSAGISTDTQYF. CDR3 bases: TGTGCCAGCAGCTTAGAATTATCGGCAGGGATTAGCACAGATACGCAGTATTTT. Supplemented by reference TRBV7-9 and TRBJ2-3, the full variable domain reads DTGVSQNPRHKITKRGQNVTFRCDPISEHNRLYWYRQTLGQGPEFLTYFQNEAQLEKSRLLSDRFSAERPKGSFSTLEIQRTEQGDSAMYLCASSLELSAGISTDTQYFGPGTRLTVL.